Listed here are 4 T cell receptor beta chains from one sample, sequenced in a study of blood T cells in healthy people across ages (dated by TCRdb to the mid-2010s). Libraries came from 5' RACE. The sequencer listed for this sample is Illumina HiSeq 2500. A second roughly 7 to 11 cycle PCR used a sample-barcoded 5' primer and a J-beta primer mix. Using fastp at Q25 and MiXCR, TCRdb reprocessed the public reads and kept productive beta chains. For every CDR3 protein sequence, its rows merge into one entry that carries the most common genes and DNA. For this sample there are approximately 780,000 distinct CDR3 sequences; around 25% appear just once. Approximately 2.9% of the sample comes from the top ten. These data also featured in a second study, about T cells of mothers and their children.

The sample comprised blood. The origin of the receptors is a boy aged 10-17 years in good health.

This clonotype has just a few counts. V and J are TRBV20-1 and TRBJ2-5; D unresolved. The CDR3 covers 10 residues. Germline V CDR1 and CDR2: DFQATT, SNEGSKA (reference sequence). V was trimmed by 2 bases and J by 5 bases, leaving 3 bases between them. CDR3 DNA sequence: TGCAGTGCTAGATACGAGACCCAGTACTTC. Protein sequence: CSARYETQYF.

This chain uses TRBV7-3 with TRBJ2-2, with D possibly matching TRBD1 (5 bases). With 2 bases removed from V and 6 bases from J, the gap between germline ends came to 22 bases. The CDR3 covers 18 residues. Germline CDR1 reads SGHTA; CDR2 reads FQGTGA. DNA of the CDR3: TGTGCCAGCAGCTTATGGCCACCGGACACCGCTAGGTCCGGGGAGCTGTTTTTT. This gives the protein CASSLWPPDTARSGELFF.

The CDR3 loop reads CASSLSYDEQFF. CDR3 sequence (DNA): TGTGCCAGCAGTTTATCGTACGATGAGCAGTTCTTC. V and J are TRBV27 and TRBJ2-1, with D unclear. CDR1 is MNHEY and CDR2 is SMNVEV in the germline V gene (reference sequence). The CDR3 is 12 residues long. Between the trimmed V and J ends, which lost 0 bases and 8 bases, there was a span of 5 bases.

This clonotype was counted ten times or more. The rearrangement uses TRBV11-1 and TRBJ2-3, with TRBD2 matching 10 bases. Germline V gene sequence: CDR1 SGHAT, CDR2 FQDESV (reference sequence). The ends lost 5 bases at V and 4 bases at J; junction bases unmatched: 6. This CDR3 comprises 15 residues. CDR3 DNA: TGTGCCAGCAGCCTTCTAGCGGGGGCGGCAGATACGCAGTATTTT. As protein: CASSLLAGAADTQYF. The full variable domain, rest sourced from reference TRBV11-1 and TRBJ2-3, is EAEVAQSPRYKITEKSQAVAFWCDPISGHATLYWYRQILGQGPELLVQFQDESVVDDSQLPKDRFSAERLKGVDSTLKIQPAELGDSAMYLCASSLLAGAADTQYFGPGTRLTVL.